This T cell receptor beta chain emerged from a study of blood T cell repertoires in COVID-19. In the original processing: Amplification of reference gene primers was used by the study to estimate nucleated cell counts. Measured with immunoSEQ multiplex PCR; TCRdb has only the in-frame clones, and not every one. Clone size and the V and J calls come from that table; the DNA yielded D and trimming. This sample has roughly 300,000 clones, with 85% found just once. Germline V gene data show CDR1 as MNHEY and CDR2 as SVGAGI. This CDR3 is 14 amino acids long. The V and J ends lost 6 bases and 2 bases, in that order; junction bases with no gene match: 0.

The rearrangement links TRBV6-5 to TRBJ1-6, with 8 bases fitting TRBD1. This TCR derives from a human donor in a cohort sampled during active COVID-19. Material: peripheral blood. This CDR3 is CASRDRAYNSPLHF. The CDR3 nucleotides read TGTGCCAGCAGGGACAGGGCCTATAATTCACCCCTCCACTTT.